A single T cell receptor beta chain is shown here with its context. Its antigen is undetermined. Other nucleotide sequences from this sample produce the same CDR3. The data were produced by immunoSEQ multiplex PCR, yet TCRdb's version contains in-frame clones alone and is incomplete. Counted here are 3,500 to 4,500 clones, about 74% occurring once; the ten biggest clones make up approximately 20%. The data derive from a study of somatic mutations in cytotoxic T cells in rheumatoid arthritis. The germline V gene has CDR1 ENHRY and CDR2 SYGVKD. The CDR3 sequence is 14 residues long. V lost 0 bases to trimming and J lost 2 bases, with 7 bases between them. Study-wide points: The clonality of CD8+ T cells was not significantly different between rheumatoid arthritis patients and age-matched healthy controls.

This clonotype originated in an adult with rheumatoid arthritis. The chain joins TRBV10-3 to TRBJ1-2, with D hard to call. Sequenced input: CD8+ T cells sorted from blood. The CDR3, as DNA: TGTGCCATCAGTGAGTCCGGGCCAAACTATGGCTACACCTTC. Translated, it gives CAISESGPNYGYTF.